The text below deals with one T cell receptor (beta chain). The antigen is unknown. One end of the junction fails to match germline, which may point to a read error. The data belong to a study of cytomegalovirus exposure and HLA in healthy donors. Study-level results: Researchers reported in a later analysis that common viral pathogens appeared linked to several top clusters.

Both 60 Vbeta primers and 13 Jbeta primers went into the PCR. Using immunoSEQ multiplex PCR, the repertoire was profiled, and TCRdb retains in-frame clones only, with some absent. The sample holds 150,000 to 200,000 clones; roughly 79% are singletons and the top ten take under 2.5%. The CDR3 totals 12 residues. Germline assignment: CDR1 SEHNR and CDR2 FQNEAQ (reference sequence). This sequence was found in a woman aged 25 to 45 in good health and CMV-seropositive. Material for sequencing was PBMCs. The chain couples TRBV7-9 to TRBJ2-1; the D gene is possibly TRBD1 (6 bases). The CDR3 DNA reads TGTTCCAGCAGCTCCTCAGGGGCTCAACAGTTCTTC. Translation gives CSSSSSGAQQFF.